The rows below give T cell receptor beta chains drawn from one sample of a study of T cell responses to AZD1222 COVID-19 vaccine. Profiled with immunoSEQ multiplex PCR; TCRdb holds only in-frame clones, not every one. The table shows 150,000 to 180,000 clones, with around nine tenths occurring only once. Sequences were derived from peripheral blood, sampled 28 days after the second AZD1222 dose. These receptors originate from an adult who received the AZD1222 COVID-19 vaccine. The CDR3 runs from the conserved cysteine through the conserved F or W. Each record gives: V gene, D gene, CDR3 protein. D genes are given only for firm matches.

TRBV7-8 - CASSLDLPWGELFF
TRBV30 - CAWNPRSNWREQFF
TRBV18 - CASSQTGPTNEKLFF
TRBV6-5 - CASTSMYGGELFF
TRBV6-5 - CASKTGINYGYTF
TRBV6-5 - CASSYLGRDSPLHF
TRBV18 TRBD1 CASSLRGGTDNQPQHF
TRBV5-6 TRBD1 CASSWGGQVNQPQHF
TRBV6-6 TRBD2 CATTGGLTGELFF
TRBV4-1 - CASSPTGSSYNEQFF
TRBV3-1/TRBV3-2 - CASSQGRYSQLPTDTQYF
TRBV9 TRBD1 CASSVGTVDTDTQYF
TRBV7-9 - CASSLAGSPLHF
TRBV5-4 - CASSLARANTGELFF
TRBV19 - CASSIAHNYGYTF
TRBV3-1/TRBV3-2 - CASSQGLHTGELFF
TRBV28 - CASSLVTKIANYGYTF
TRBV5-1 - CASSFQSRNQETQYF
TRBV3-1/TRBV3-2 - CASSQGINTGELFF
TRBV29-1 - CSVGGDEQFF
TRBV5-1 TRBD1 CASSLTGGADGYTF
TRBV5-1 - CASSLPDRHTDTQYF
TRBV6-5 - CASSWGRGGNQPQHF
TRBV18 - CASSLLGQAGGTNYGYTF
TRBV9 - CASSVAGPNTGELFF
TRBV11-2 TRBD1 CASSSVDRARAFF
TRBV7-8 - CASSPFTDTQYF
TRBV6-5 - CASSYMGKLFF
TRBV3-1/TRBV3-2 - CASSLSLVAEAFF
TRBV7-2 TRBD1 CASSLEAQGGQPQHF
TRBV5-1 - CASSLELGLASGNTIYF
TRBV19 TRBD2 CASSIDASGASNEQFF
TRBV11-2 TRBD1 CASSQMTGGFLRAFF
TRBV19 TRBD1 CASSPGTGAIYEQYF
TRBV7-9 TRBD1 CATRGQGISPLHF
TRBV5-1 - CASSPTEIYMNTEAFF
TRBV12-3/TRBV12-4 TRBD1 CASSFGTGETQYF
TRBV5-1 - CASSLAVGGAGNEQFF
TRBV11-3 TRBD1 CASSLDRLGQGKANEQFF
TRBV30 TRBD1 CAWSPGTGDEQFF
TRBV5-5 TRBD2 CASSLGPEGSGRGETQYF
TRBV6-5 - CASSYSPGVTEAFF
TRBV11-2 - CASSSGQRLYGYTF
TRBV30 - CAWSPGVEKLFF
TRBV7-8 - CASSRGRVAGDTQYF
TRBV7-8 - CASSLEGVGVGQPQHF
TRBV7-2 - CASSWTYPENTEAFF
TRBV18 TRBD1 CATGTGSNTEAFF
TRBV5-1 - CASSYGLWVEQFF
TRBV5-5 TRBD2 CASSPIGGGRVLYDEQFF
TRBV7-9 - CASSFGGPRDEQFF
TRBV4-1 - CASSQDMGRLTEAFF
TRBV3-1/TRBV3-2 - CASSQVVGDYGYTF